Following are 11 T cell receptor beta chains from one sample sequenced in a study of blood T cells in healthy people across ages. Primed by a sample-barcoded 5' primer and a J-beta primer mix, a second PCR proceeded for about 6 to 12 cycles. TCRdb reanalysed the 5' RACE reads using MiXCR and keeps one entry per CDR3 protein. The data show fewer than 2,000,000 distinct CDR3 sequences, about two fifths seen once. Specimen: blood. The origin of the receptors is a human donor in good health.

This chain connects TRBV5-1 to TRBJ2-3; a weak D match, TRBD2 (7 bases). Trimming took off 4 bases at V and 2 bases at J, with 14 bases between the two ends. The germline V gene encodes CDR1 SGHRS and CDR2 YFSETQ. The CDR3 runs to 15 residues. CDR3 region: CASSRGGGVTDTQYF. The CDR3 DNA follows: TGCGCCAGCAGCCGTGGCGGGGGCGTCACAGATACGCAGTATTTT. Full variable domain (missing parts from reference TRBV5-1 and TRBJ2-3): KAGVTQTPRYLIKTRGQQVTLSCSPISGHRSVSWYQQTPGQGLQFLFEYFSETQRNKGNFPGRFSGRQFSNSRSEMNVSTLELGDSALYLCASSRGGGVTDTQYFGPGTRLTVL.

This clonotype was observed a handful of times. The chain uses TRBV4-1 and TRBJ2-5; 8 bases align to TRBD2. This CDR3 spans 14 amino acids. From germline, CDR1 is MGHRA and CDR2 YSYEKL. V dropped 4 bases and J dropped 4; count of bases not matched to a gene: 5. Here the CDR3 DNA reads TGCGCCAGCAGCCGCGGGGGGCCTCGAGAGACCCAGTACTTC. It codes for CASSRGGPRETQYF.

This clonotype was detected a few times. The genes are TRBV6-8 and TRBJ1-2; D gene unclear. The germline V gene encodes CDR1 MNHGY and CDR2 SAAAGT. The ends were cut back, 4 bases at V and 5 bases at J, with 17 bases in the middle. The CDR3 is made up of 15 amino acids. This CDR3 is CASSFTGIPVYGYTF. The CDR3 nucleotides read TGTGCCAGCAGTTTCACCGGGATCCCGGTTTATGGCTACACCTTC.

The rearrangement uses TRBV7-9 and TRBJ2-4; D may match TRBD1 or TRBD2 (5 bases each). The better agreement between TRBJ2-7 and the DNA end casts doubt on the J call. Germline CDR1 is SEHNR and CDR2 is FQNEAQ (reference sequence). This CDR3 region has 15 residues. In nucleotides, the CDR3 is TGTGCCAGCAGCTTCGGGACCGCCATAACCTACGAGCAGTACTTC. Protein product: CASSFGTAITYEQYF.

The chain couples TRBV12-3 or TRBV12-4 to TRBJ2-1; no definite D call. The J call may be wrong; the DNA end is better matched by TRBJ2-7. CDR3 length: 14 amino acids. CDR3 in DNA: TGTGCCAGCAGTTTAGACAGCTCCTACAATGAGCAGTACTTC. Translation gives CASSLDSSYNEQYF.

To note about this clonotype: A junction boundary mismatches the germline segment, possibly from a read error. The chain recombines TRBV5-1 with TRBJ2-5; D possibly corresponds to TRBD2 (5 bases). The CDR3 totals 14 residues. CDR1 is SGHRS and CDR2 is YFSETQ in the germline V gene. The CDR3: CASSRRGYQETQHF. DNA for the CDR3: TGCGCCAGCAGCCGTCGAGGGTACCAAGAGACCCAGCACTTC.

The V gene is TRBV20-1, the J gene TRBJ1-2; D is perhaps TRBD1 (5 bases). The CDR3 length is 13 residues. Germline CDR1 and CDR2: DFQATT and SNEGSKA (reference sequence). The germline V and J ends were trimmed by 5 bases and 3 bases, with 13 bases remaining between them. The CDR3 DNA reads TGCAGTGCTGAAGCCGGGACTCACTATGGCTACACCTTC. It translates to CSAEAGTHYGYTF.

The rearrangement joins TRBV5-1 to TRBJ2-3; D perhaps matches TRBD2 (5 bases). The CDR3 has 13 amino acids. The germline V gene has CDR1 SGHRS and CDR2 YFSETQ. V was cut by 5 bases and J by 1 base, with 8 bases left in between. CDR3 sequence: CASRKEGTDTQYF. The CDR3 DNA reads TGCGCCAGCAGGAAGGAGGGCACAGATACGCAGTATTTT.

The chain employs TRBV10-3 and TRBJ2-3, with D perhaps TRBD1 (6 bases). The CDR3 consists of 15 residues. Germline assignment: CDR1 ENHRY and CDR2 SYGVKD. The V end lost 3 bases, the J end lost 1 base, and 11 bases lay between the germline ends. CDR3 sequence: CAISERPGGTDTQYF. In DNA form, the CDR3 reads TGTGCCATCAGTGAAAGGCCAGGGGGCACAGATACGCAGTATTTT.

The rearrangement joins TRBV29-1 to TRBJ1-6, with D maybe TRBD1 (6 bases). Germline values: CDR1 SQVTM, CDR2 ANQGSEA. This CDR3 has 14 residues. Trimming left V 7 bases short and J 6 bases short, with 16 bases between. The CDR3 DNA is TGCAGCGCTAAACAGGGTGAGCCTAATTCACCCCTCCACTTT. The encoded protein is CSAKQGEPNSPLHF.

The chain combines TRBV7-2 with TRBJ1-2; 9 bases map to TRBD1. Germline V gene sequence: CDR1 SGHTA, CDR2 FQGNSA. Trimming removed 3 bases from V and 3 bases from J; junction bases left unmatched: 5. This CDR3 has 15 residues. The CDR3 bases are TGTGCCAGCAGCTTCGGGGACAGGGAGTACTATGGCTACACCTTC. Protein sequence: CASSFGDREYYGYTF.